This T cell receptor (beta chain) appears in the sequencing data of a study of shared clonotypes between healthy human individuals. The CDR3 is 15 amino acids. Germline assignment: CDR1 SEHNR and CDR2 FQNEAQ (reference sequence). V lost 1 base to trimming and J lost 2 bases, with 12 bases between them. As to this clone: Other DNA sequences in the same sample also yield this CDR3.

Data came from immunoSEQ multiplex PCR; TCRdb stores just in-frame clones and leaves some out. The sample has 550,000 to 850,000 clones, over 65% seen once. This receptor was obtained from a woman aged 25 to 45 in good health. The sequenced material came from memory CD4+ T cells sorted from blood. Regarding subset: CD45RA-negative fraction. The rearrangement uses TRBV7-9 and TRBJ2-7; the D is unclear. CDR3 sequence: CASSLGSHRPYEQYF. Here the CDR3 DNA reads TGTGCCAGCAGCTTAGGCAGCCATAGGCCCTACGAGCAGTACTTC.